Ten or more counts support the clone carrying this T cell receptor (beta chain). Exclusion followed for patients with uncontrolled infection, other autoimmune disease, pregnancy or lactation. This sample is drawn from a study of T cells in Graves' hyperthyroidism and ophthalmopathy. Trimming stripped 5 bases from V and 7 bases from J, with 15 bases between. The CDR3 contains 12 residues. Germline CDR1 DFQATT, CDR2 SNEGSKA (reference sequence). RNA transcripts served as the template for amplifying TCR beta CDR3 regions. The HTBI set primed first-round TCR CDR3 RT-PCR. MiXCR, run by TCRdb on the multiplex PCR reads, gives a single entry per CDR3 protein. The sample holds hundreds of thousands of distinct CDR3 sequences, around 13% seen once.

The sequencing sample was made of blood. This chain links TRBV20-1 with TRBJ2-7; TRBD2 is a possible D gene (6 bases). The TCR originated in a woman under 40 with Graves' hyperthyroidism. The CDR3 nucleotides read TGCAGTGCTGGCCTCGCGGGAAAGGAGCAGTACTTC. Encoded protein: CSAGLAGKEQYF.